One TCR beta chain is described in this entry. Its antigen is unknown. This entry comes from a study of CD8 T cells in Susac syndrome. Overall study: Each patient with Susac syndrome, at the time of blood draw, was therapy-naive, on corticosteroids, or on intravenous immunoglobulin alone. Findings and caveats of the study: The number of Susac-specific public clones found was approximately 17 in total CD8+ repertoires and about 5 in CD8+ TEMRA repertoires.

Sequencing targeted TCR beta in T cells from blood (CD8+ and CD4+). Recently defined diagnostic criteria for definite or probable disease were fulfilled by Susac syndrome patients. The CDR3 is 14 amino acids. V was pared by 3 bases and J by 0 bases, with 2 bases of the junction left unmatched. When the RNA was reverse transcribed, random hexamers were used with an input of about 0.45 to 1 ug. MiXCR, applied by TCRdb to the immunoSEQ multiplex PCR reads, yields one record per CDR3 protein. Among roughly 52,000 distinct CDR3 sequences listed, just under 95% were seen once. This chain links TRBV12-3 or TRBV12-4 with TRBJ2-7, with 7 nucleotides matching TRBD2. The TCR was taken from a human donor with Susac syndrome. The sample taken for sequencing was CD8+ T cells from PBMCs. The CDR3 nucleotides read TGTGCCAGCAGTTTCGGGGGGTACTCCTACGAGCAGTACTTC. It translates to CASSFGGYSYEQYF.